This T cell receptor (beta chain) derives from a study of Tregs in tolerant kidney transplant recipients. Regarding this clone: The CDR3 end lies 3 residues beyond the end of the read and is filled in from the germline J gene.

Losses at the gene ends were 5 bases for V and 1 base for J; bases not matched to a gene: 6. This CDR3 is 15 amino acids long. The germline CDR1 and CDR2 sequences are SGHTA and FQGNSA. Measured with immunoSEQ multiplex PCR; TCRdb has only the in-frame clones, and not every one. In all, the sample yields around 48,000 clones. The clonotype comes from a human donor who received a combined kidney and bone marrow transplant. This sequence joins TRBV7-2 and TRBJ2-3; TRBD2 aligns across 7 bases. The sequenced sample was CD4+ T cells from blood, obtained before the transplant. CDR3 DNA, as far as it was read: TGTGCCAGCAGCGCGACTAGCCTAGGCACAGATACG. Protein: CASSATSLGTDT. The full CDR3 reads CASSATSLGTDTQYF.